One sample yielded the 9 T cell receptor beta chains listed below, sequenced in a study of blood T cell repertoires in COVID-19. This table comes from immunoSEQ multiplex PCR, and its TCRdb copy is limited to in-frame clones, with some not included. The sample consists of roughly 140,000 clones, around 82% of them appearing once. Sequenced material: peripheral blood. The receptor set was obtained from a human donor in a cohort sampled during active COVID-19.

The chain employs TRBV4-1 and TRBJ1-5; D might be TRBD1 (6 bases). Trimming cost V 2 bases and J 2 bases, with 16 bases left between them. Germline V gene data show CDR1 as MGHRA and CDR2 as YSYEKL. The CDR3 consists of 17 residues. The CDR3 DNA reads TGCGCCAGCAGCCAAATGGATCCAGGGGATCGCAATCAGCCCCAGCATTTT. Its translation: CASSQMDPGDRNQPQHF.

V and J are TRBV28 and TRBJ2-2, with TRBD2 as a possible D gene (7 bases). The CDR3 is made up of 18 amino acids. The ends were cut back, 3 bases at V and 4 bases at J, with 21 bases in the middle. Per the germline V gene, CDR1 is MDHEN and CDR2 is SYDVKM. The CDR3 is CASSLGSLWGGITGELFF. DNA for the CDR3: TGTGCCAGCAGTTTGGGGAGTTTGTGGGGGGGCATCACCGGGGAGCTGTTTTTT.

The sample holds a few counts of this clone. V usage is TRBV5-1 and J usage is TRBJ2-7, with a tentative D call TRBD2 (5 bases). CDR1 SGHRS and CDR2 YFSETQ come from the germline V gene. V was pared by 4 bases and J by 7 bases, with 18 bases between. This CDR3 has 14 amino acids. The CDR3: CASSQSSVTGEQYF. The DNA for the CDR3 is TGCGCCAGCAGCCAAAGCTCGGTTACGGGGGAGCAGTACTTC.

The CDR3 region is CASSLKSGLRPYTF. The CDR3 DNA sequence: TGCGCCAGCAGCTTGAAATCGGGACTACGTCCATACACCTTC. The chain combines TRBV5-1 with TRBJ1-2; maybe TRBD1 (5 bases). The germline CDR1 and CDR2 sequences are SGHRS and YFSETQ. With 1 base removed from V and 11 bases from J, the gap between germline ends came to 18 bases. This CDR3 comprises 14 residues.

V usage is TRBV5-5 and J usage is TRBJ1-5; TRBD1 matches at 11 bases. Germline CDR1 SGHKS, CDR2 YYEKEE (reference sequence). CDR3 size: 14 residues. The junction had 2 bases not matched to a gene; V was cut back by 4 bases and J by 5 bases. DNA of the CDR3: TGTGCCAGCAGCAAGGGACAGGGGGATCAGCCCCAGCATTTT. Encoded protein: CASSKGQGDQPQHF.

This chain links TRBV4-2 with TRBJ1-1, with a weak D call TRBD1 (5 bases). This CDR3 has 14 amino acids. V lost 4 bases, J lost 6 bases, and 15 bases lay in between. Germline V lookup: CDR1 LGHNA, CDR2 YNFKEQ. CDR3 in DNA: TGTGCCAGCAGCCGAGACAGAAGGGAGGCTGAAGCTTTCTTT. Translation: CASSRDRREAEAFF.

The chain carries TRBV5-1 and TRBJ1-2, with D possibly matching TRBD1 (5 bases). CDR1 and CDR2 from the germline V gene are SGHRS and YFSETQ. This CDR3 has 12 residues. The V gene lost 2 bases and the J gene lost 6 bases, with 8 bases spanning the gap. CDR3 sequence: CASSFGGHGYTF. DNA for the CDR3: TGCGCCAGCAGCTTCGGGGGACATGGCTACACCTTC.

The V and J genes are TRBV4-1 and TRBJ2-1; tentatively, D is TRBD2 (7 bases). Trimming pared 0 bases from V and 9 bases from J, leaving 21 bases between. Germline CDR1 is MGHRA and CDR2 is YSYEKL. The CDR3 loop spans 17 amino acids. The CDR3 here is CASSQEGAGAPITEQFF. In DNA, the CDR3 is TGCGCCAGCAGCCAAGAAGGGGCGGGGGCCCCCATCACTGAGCAGTTCTTC.

In DNA, the CDR3 is TGTGCCAGCTTTAAGGCAGGGTTGAGTGAAAAACTGTTTTTT. This sequence encodes CASFKAGLSEKLFF. The V call is TRBV28, the J call TRBJ1-4; D is possibly TRBD1 (5 bases). The germline gives CDR1 MDHEN, CDR2 SYDVKM. V was pared by 8 bases and J by 7 bases, with 17 bases between. This CDR3 has 14 amino acids. Supplemented by reference TRBV28 and TRBJ1-4, the full variable domain reads DVKVTQSSRYLVKRTGEKVFLECVQDMDHENMFWYRQDPGLGLRLIYFSYDVKMKEKGDIPEGYSVSREKKERFSLILESASTNQTSMYLCASFKAGLSEKLFFGSGTQLSVL.